Presented here are 25 T cell receptor beta chains from one specimen sequenced in a study of identical twins. Via MiXCR, TCRdb re-called the 5' RACE reads, giving one row per CDR3 protein. The table has 650,000 to 800,000 distinct CDR3 sequences, 8% to 9% seen once. The data were also submitted as part of a second study, on yellow fever vaccine responses in identical twins.

What was sequenced was PBMCs. The receptors come from a woman under 30 in good health.

This clonotype has ten or more counts. The gene calls are TRBV7-9 and TRBJ1-1; D gene unclear. The CDR3 has 12 amino acids. Trimming removed 2 bases from V and 1 base from J, with 2 bases in between. CDR1 is SEHNR and CDR2 is FQNEAQ in the germline V gene (reference sequence). CDR3 DNA sequence: TGTGCCAGCAGCTTATGGAACACTGAAGCTTTCTTT. This encodes CASSLWNTEAFF. Complete variable domain (other parts from reference TRBV7-9 and TRBJ1-1): DTGVSQNPRHKITKRGQNVTFRCDPISEHNRLYWYRQTLGQGPEFLTYFQNEAQLEKSRLLSDRFSAERPKGSFSTLEIQRTEQGDSAMYLCASSLWNTEAFFGQGTRLTVV.

V and J are TRBV5-1 and TRBJ1-1; D is unresolved. Between the trimmed V and J ends, which lost 3 bases and 1 base, there was a span of 16 bases. Germline assignment: CDR1 SGHRS and CDR2 YFSETQ. The CDR3 runs to 16 residues. CDR3 sequence: CASSSVGAGQNTEAFF. The CDR3 DNA reads TGCGCCAGCAGCTCCGTAGGAGCGGGCCAGAACACTGAAGCTTTCTTT.

The CDR3 protein is CASSQDCPGTFTWEQYF. The CDR3 coding sequence is TGCGCCAGCAGCCAAGATTGTCCCGGGACATTTACTTGGGAGCAGTACTTC. V gene TRBV4-3 combines with J gene TRBJ2-7; tentative D call: TRBD1 (6 bases). V dropped 0 bases and J dropped 7 bases, with 22 bases sitting between them. The V gene's germline CDR1 is LGHNA and CDR2 YSLEER. The CDR3 is 17 amino acids.

This clonotype turned up a few times. This rearrangement joins TRBV9 to TRBJ2-7; D remains unclear. V was pared by 5 bases and J by 6 bases, with 12 bases between. The germline V gene encodes CDR1 SGDLS and CDR2 YYNGEE. CDR3 length: 12 amino acids. CDR3 DNA sequence: TGTGCCAGCAGTGCAGAGAGGACCGAGCAGTACTTC. Its protein is CASSAERTEQYF.

This clonotype was found a few times. The V call is TRBV28, the J call TRBJ2-7, with D possibly TRBD1 on 6 matching bases. The germline V gene encodes CDR1 MDHEN and CDR2 SYDVKM. This CDR3 contains 13 residues. Trimming pared 7 bases from V and 6 bases from J, leaving 16 bases between. As DNA, the CDR3 is TGTGCCAGCACTCTGATAGGGGGTAGCGAGCAGTACTTC. Its translation: CASTLIGGSEQYF. Complete variable domain (other parts from reference TRBV28 and TRBJ2-7): DVKVTQSSRYLVKRTGEKVFLECVQDMDHENMFWYRQDPGLGLRLIYFSYDVKMKEKGDIPEGYSVSREKKERFSLILESASTNQTSMYLCASTLIGGSEQYFGPGTRLTVT.

There are a few counts of this clonotype. This rearrangement joins TRBV27 to TRBJ2-7; TRBD1 matches 10 bases. The CDR3 is 14 amino acids. The ends lost 7 bases at V and 3 bases at J; junction bases unmatched: 6. The germline V gene has CDR1 MNHEY and CDR2 SMNVEV (reference sequence). CDR3 sequence: CASKRDRGIYEQYF. CDR3 sequence (DNA): TGTGCCAGCAAAAGGGACAGGGGCATCTACGAGCAGTACTTC.

This clonotype was detected only a few times. The DNA for the CDR3 is TGCAGCGTTGCCCCGGGACGAGAGACCCAGTACTTC. It translates to CSVAPGRETQYF. V and J are TRBV29-1 and TRBJ2-5; D possibly matches TRBD1 or TRBD2 (5 bases each). V dropped 4 bases and J dropped 4 bases, with 10 bases sitting between them. Germline V CDR1 and CDR2: SQVTM, ANQGSEA. The CDR3 sequence is 12 residues long.

This clonotype has a handful of counts. The chain uses TRBV7-2 and TRBJ2-2; 8 nucleotides match TRBD1. V shed 5 bases, J shed 7 bases, and the junction held 3 bases outside the gene matches. Germline CDR1 is SGHTA and CDR2 is FQGNSA. The CDR3 covers 13 residues. DNA of the CDR3: TGTGCCAGCAGCGCAGGGGGCATCGGGGAGCTGTTTTTT. This sequence encodes CASSAGGIGELFF.

This clonotype was counted a few times. The CDR3 loop reads CASSFSTRTDTQYF. In nucleotides, the CDR3 is TGTGCCAGCAGCTTTAGTACGCGCACAGATACGCAGTATTTT. The V and J genes are TRBV7-8 and TRBJ2-3; no clear D gene. In germline, CDR1 is SGHVS, CDR2 FQNEAQ. CDR3 length: 14 amino acids. V lost 3 bases, J lost 1 base, and 8 bases lay in between. Full variable domain (remainder filled in from reference TRBV7-8 and TRBJ2-3): GAGVSQSPRYKVAKRGQDVALRCDPISGHVSLFWYQQALGQGPEFLTYFQNEAQLDKSGLPSDRFFAERPEGSVSTLKIQRTQQEDSAVYLCASSFSTRTDTQYFGPGTRLTVL.

This clonotype occurred a few times. This chain's CDR3 is CASSPNPGGGYEQYF. The CDR3 DNA sequence: TGTGCCAGCAGCCCGAATCCGGGGGGGGGCTACGAGCAGTACTTC. The chain couples TRBV5-6 to TRBJ2-7; TRBD2 agrees at 8 bases. The CDR3 spans 15 residues. V dropped 4 bases and J dropped 3; count of bases not matched to a gene: 9. Germline CDR1 SGHDT, CDR2 YYEEEE.

This CDR3 reads CASSPRRQGAGELFF. The CDR3 coding sequence is TGTGCCAGCAGTCCGCGAAGACAGGGGGCCGGGGAGCTGTTTTTT. The gene calls are TRBV12-3 or TRBV12-4 and TRBJ2-2, with TRBD1 matching 9 bases. The CDR3 has 15 amino acids. V was clipped by 5 bases and J by 6 bases; unmatched bases: 7.

This clonotype occurred many times. The chain joins TRBV20-1 to TRBJ2-2; 7 bases align to TRBD2. Trimming at V came to 6 bases and at J to 2 bases, leaving 6 bases not matched to a gene. The CDR3 spans 14 residues. Germline V CDR1 and CDR2: DFQATT, SNEGSKA (reference sequence). CDR3: CSATLAANTGELFF. The CDR3 DNA reads as TGCAGTGCAACTCTAGCGGCAAACACCGGGGAGCTGTTTTTT.

The gene calls are TRBV12-3 or TRBV12-4 and TRBJ2-5, with D possibly being TRBD1 (5 bases). V dropped 6 bases and J dropped 2 bases, with 10 bases sitting between them. There are 13 residues in the CDR3. The CDR3 region has the DNA TGTGCCAGCAGAGACAGACCTCAAGAGACCCAGTACTTC. Translation: CASRDRPQETQYF.

The genes are TRBV3-1 and TRBJ2-3; TRBD1 might be the D (6 bases). The CDR3 is made up of 15 amino acids. Trimming removed 3 bases at V and 1 base at J, with 11 bases between. CDR1 is LGHDT and CDR2 is YNNKEL in the germline V gene (reference sequence). The CDR3 protein is CASSHAAGGTDTQYF. DNA of the CDR3: TGTGCCAGCAGCCACGCGGCAGGGGGCACAGATACGCAGTATTTT.

V and J are TRBV6-5 and TRBJ2-2; D gene unclear. Trimming stripped 2 bases from V and 0 bases from J, with 16 bases between. The CDR3 has 18 amino acids. Germline lookup yields CDR1 MNHEY and CDR2 SVGAGI. DNA of the CDR3: TGTGCCAGCAGTTACCGGGCTGGCACTATGTCGAACACCGGGGAGCTGTTTTTT. It translates to CASSYRAGTMSNTGELFF.

The rearrangement links TRBV10-3 to TRBJ2-7; 9 nucleotides match TRBD1. The ends lost 9 bases at V and 7 bases at J; junction bases unmatched: 4. Germline V lookup: CDR1 ENHRY, CDR2 SYGVKD. The CDR3 totals 11 residues. The CDR3 DNA reads as TGTGCCATTGGGACAGGGAATGAGCAGTACTTC. It codes for CAIGTGNEQYF.

The chain recombines TRBV20-1 with TRBJ2-1; 9 positions agree with TRBD2. The CDR3 loop spans 16 amino acids. Germline trimming cut 3 bases from V and 0 bases from J; bases unmatched to any gene: 6. Germline loops: CDR1 DFQATT, CDR2 SNEGSKA (reference sequence). The CDR3 DNA is TGCAGTGCTAGTTTGGTAGCGGGAGACTCCTACAATGAGCAGTTCTTC. It translates to CSASLVAGDSYNEQFF.

This clonotype has at least ten counts. For the CDR3, the DNA is TGTGCCAGCAGTTTAGAGGGGGGGACTTACGAGCAGTACTTC. This gives the protein CASSLEGGTYEQYF. The chain joins TRBV12-3 or TRBV12-4 to TRBJ2-7; TRBD2 might be the D (7 bases). Trimming left V 1 base short and J 4 bases short, with 11 bases between. CDR3 size: 14 residues.

This sequence joins TRBV6-1 and TRBJ2-7, with D possibly matching TRBD2 (5 bases). Germline CDR1 and CDR2: MNHNS and SASEGT. The CDR3 has 15 amino acids. The V and J ends lost 6 bases and 2 bases respectively, with 17 bases between them. CDR3 in DNA: TGTGCCAGCAGACCCAGCCGCGGAGGACCCTACGAGCAGTACTTC. Translation: CASRPSRGGPYEQYF.

This clonotype was detected only a few times. The rearrangement uses TRBV5-6 and TRBJ2-3; D is undetermined. Trimming cost V 5 bases and J 4 bases, with 11 bases left between them. The germline V gene has CDR1 SGHDT and CDR2 YYEEEE. The CDR3 has 13 amino acids. This CDR3 is CASRPLVSDTQYF. CDR3 bases: TGTGCCAGCAGGCCGCTAGTTTCAGATACGCAGTATTTT.

The V call is TRBV5-4, the J call TRBJ2-1; TRBD2 is a possible D gene (6 bases). Germline loops: CDR1 SGHNT, CDR2 YYREEE (reference sequence). The germline V and J ends were trimmed by 2 bases and 0 bases, with 15 bases remaining between them. This CDR3 is 17 amino acids long. The CDR3 reads CASSLPGLAVSYNEQFF. CDR3 nucleotides: TGTGCCAGCAGCTTACCGGGATTAGCGGTCTCCTACAATGAGCAGTTCTTC. The full variable domain, its missing parts supplied by reference TRBV5-4 and TRBJ2-1, is ETGVTQSPTHLIKTRGQQVTLRCSSQSGHNTVSWYQQALGQGPQFIFQYYREEENGRGNFPPRFSGLQFPNYSSELNVNALELDDSALYLCASSLPGLAVSYNEQFFGPGTRLTVL.

This chain connects TRBV20-1 to TRBJ1-1; D remains unclear. CDR1 is DFQATT, CDR2 SNEGSKA, per germline (reference sequence). Trimming shortened V by 6 bases and J by 3 bases, and 11 bases separated the two germline ends. The CDR3 runs to 12 residues. CDR3 sequence: CSAPDQDTEAFF. The DNA for the CDR3 is TGCAGTGCCCCGGACCAGGACACTGAAGCTTTCTTT.

This clonotype appeared many times. The chain carries TRBV4-3 and TRBJ2-3; the D is unclear. Germline CDR1 LGHNA, CDR2 YSLEER. Trimming took off 0 bases at V and 0 bases at J, with 10 bases between the two ends. CDR3 length: 16 residues. CDR3 loop: CASSQDPAVSTDTQYF. In DNA, the CDR3 is TGCGCCAGCAGCCAAGATCCGGCGGTTAGCACAGATACGCAGTATTTT.

This clonotype was recorded at least ten times. This chain links TRBV12-3 or TRBV12-4 with TRBJ1-2, with 8 positions matching TRBD1. V shed 7 bases, J shed 4 bases, and the junction held 5 bases outside the gene matches. The CDR3 is 13 residues long. The CDR3 sequence: CASNIGQGYGYTF. The CDR3 DNA reads TGTGCCAGCAACATCGGACAGGGCTATGGCTACACCTTC.

This clonotype came up a few times. J is TRBJ1-5 and V is TRBV2; no firm D call. The V gene's germline CDR1 is SNHLY and CDR2 FYNNEI. V lost 2 bases, J lost 0 bases, and 8 bases lay in between. The length of the CDR3 is 15 residues. CDR3: CASSEQEYSNQPQHF. The CDR3 DNA follows: TGTGCCAGCAGTGAACAAGAATATAGCAATCAGCCCCAGCATTTT.